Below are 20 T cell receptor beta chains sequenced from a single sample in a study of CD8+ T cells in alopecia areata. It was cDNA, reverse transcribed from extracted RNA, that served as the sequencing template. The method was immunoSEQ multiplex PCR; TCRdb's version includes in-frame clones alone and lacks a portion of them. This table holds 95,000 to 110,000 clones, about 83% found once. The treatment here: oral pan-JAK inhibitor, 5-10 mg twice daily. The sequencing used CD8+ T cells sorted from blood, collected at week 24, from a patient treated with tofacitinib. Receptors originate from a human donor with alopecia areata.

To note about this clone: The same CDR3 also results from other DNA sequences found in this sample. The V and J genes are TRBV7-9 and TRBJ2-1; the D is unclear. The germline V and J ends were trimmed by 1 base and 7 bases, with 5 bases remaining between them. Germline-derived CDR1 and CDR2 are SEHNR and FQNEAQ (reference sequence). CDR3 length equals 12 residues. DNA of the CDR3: TGTGCCAGCAGCTTAGAGGGTAATGAGCAGTTCTTC. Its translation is CASSLEGNEQFF. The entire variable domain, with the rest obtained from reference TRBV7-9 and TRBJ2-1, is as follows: DTGVSQNPRHKITKRGQNVTFRCDPISEHNRLYWYRQTLGQGPEFLTYFQNEAQLEKSRLLSDRFSAERPKGSFSTLEIQRTEQGDSAMYLCASSLEGNEQFFGPGTRLTVL.

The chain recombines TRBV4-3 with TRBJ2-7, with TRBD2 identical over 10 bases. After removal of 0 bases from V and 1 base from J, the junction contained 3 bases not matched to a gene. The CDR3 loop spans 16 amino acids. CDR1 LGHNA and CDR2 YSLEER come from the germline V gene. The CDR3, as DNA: TGCGCCAGCAGCCAAGAGTGGACTAGCGGTTCCTACGAGCAGTACTTC. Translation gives CASSQEWTSGSYEQYF.

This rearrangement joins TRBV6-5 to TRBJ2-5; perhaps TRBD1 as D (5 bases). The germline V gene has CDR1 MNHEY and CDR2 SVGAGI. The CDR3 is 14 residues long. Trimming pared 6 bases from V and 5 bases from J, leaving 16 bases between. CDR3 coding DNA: TGTGCCAGCAGGTCTACCAGGGTTTTGGAGACCCAGTACTTC. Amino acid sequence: CASRSTRVLETQYF.

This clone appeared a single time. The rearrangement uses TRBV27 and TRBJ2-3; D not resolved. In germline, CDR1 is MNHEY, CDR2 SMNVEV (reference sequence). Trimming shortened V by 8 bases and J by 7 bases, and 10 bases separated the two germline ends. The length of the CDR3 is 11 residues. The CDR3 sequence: CASGLGYTQYF. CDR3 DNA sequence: TGTGCCAGCGGCCTAGGATATACGCAGTATTTT.

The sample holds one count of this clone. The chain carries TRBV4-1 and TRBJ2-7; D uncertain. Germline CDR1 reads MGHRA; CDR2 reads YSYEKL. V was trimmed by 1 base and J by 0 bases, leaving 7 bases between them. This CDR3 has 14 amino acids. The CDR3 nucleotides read TGCGCCAGCAGCCAAGTACAGTTCTCCTACGAGCAGTACTTC. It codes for CASSQVQFSYEQYF.

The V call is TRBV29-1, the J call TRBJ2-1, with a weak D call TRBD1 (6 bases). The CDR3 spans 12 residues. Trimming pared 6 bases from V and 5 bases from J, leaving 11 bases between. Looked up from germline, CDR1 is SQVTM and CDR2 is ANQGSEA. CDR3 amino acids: CSVLWDNNEQFF. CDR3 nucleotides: TGCAGCGTCCTCTGGGACAACAATGAGCAGTTCTTC.

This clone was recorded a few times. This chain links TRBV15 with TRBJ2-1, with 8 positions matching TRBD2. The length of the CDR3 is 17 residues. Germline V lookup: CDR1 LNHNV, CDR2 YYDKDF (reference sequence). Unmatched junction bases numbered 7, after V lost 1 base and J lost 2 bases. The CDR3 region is CATSRGRVAGPYNEQFF. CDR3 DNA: TGTGCCACCAGCAGAGGTCGGGTAGCGGGGCCCTACAATGAGCAGTTCTTC.

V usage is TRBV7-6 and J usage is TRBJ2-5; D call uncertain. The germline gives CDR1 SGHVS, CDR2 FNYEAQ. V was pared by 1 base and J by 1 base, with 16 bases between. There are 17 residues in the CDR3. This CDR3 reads CASSLGAIINPQETQYF. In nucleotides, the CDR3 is TGTGCCAGCAGCTTAGGAGCGATAATTAACCCCCAAGAGACCCAGTACTTC.

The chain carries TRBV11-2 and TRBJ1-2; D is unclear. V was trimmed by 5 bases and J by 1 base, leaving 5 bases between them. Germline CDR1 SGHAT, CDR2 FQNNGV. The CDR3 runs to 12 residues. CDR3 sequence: CASSPNNYGYTF. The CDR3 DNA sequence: TGTGCCAGCAGCCCCAATAACTATGGCTACACCTTC.

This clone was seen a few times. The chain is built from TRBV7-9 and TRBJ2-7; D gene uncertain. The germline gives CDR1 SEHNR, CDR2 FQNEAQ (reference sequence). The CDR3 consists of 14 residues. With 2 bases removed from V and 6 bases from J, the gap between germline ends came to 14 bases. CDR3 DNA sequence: TGTGCCAGCAGCTTAACTCAACCCCGTCCCGAGCAGTACTTC. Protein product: CASSLTQPRPEQYF.

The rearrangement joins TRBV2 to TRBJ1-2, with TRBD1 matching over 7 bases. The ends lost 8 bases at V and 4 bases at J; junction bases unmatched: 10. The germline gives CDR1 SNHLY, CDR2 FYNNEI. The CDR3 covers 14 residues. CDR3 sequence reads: CASGAGNRGYGYTF. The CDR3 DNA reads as TGTGCCAGCGGGGCCGGGAACAGGGGCTATGGCTACACCTTC.

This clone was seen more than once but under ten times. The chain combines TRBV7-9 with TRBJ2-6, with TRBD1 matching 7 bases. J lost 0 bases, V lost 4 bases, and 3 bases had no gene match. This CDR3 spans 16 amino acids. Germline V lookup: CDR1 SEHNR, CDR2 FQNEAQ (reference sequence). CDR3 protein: CASSSRDSSGANVLTF. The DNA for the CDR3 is TGTGCCAGCAGCTCCAGGGACAGCTCTGGGGCCAACGTCCTGACTTTC.

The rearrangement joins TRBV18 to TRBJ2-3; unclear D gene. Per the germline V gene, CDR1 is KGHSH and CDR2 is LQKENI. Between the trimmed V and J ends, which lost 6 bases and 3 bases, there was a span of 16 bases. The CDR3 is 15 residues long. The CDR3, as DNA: TGTGCCAGCTCCCCCACGGCCCACCCAACAGATACGCAGTATTTT. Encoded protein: CASSPTAHPTDTQYF.

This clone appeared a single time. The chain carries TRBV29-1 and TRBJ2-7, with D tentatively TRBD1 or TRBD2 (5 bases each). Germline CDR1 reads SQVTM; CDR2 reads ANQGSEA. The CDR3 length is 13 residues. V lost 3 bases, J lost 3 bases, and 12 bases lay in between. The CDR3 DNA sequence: TGCAGCGTTGATTGGGGGAAGGACTACGAGCAGTACTTC. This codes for CSVDWGKDYEQYF.

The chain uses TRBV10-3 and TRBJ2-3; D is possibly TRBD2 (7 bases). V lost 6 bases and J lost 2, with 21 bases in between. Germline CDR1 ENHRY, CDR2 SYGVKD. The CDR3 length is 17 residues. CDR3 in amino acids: CAIRPLGGAKDTDTQYF. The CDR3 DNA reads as TGTGCCATCAGACCACTGGGGGGGGCTAAGGACACAGATACGCAGTATTTT.

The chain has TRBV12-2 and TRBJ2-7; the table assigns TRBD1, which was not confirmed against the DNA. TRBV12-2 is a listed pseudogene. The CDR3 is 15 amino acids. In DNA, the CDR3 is TGTGCAAGTCGCCTGACAGTAAGGGGCATCTACGAGCAGTACTTC. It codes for CASRLTVRGIYEQYF.

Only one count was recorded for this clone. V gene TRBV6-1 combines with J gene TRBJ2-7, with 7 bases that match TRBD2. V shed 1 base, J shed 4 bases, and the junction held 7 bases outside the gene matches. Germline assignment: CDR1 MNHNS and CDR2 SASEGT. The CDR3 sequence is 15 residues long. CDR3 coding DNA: TGTGCCAGCAGTGAAGAGGCGGGAGACACTTACGAGCAGTACTTC. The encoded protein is CASSEEAGDTYEQYF.

This CDR3 reads CASSQQGTQETQYF. The CDR3 DNA reads TGCGCCAGCAGCCAACAGGGGACCCAAGAGACCCAGTACTTC. The chain carries TRBV4-1 and TRBJ2-5; D may be TRBD1 (6 bases). Germline V gene lookup returns CDR1 MGHRA and CDR2 YSYEKL. The ends were cut back, 2 bases at V and 1 base at J, with 8 bases in the middle. The CDR3 is made up of 14 amino acids.

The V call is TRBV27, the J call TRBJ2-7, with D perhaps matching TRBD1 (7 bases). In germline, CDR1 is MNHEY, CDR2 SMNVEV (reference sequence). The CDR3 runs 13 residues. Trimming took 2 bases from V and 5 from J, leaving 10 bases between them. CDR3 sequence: CASSLGGTDEQYF. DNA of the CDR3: TGTGCCAGCAGTTTAGGGGGGACAGACGAGCAGTACTTC.

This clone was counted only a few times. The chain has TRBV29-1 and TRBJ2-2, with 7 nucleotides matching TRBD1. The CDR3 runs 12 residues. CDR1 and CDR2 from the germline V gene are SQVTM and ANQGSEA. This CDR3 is CTGTANTGELFF. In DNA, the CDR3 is TGCACCGGGACAGCGAACACCGGGGAGCTGTTTTTT.